This entry is about one TCR beta chain. No antigen is known for it. No much larger clone is present one base from it, and per-base qualities are unavailable. CDR1 and CDR2, per the germline V gene, are SGHDT and YYEEEE. At the junction V is shortened by 3 bases and J by 7 bases, with 25 bases in between. From cysteine to phenylalanine, the CDR3 is 17 amino acids long. The CDR3 DNA has 51 bases and is translated from base 1. Collaborating institutions collected whole blood in K2EDTA tubes following their own protocols. For TCRbeta analysis, collaborators shipped samples as frozen whole blood, isolated PBMCs, or DNA extracted from either of those sample types. The source of the sample is a study of blood T cell repertoires in COVID-19 (TCRdb year 2020). For the wider study: Samples covering the acute and convalescent phases of COVID-19 were provided by collaborators in the United States, Italy and Spain. The prospective study material was composed of cDNA or gDNA derived from T cells, B-cell-depleted T cells, or PBMCs. Deeply sampled blood TCRbeta repertoires from subjects exposed to, actively infected with, or recovered from COVID-19 were included in the dataset. The repertoires were released in a freely available public database intended as a resource for research on the immune response to SARS-CoV-2. Samples came from the ongoing ImmuneRACE study (first 160 participants) plus 1,254 subjects from 6 global collaborators. Nearly every sample came with metadata listing a de-identified subject ID, COVID-19 status, age in years and sex. Where HLA class I and class II types were available, the types were taken from metadata supplied by the sample provider, not from assay-based typing. On the study overall, not on this receptor specifically: The quantity of clinical and demographic metadata differed by source and by participant and was supplied without curation.

TCRbeta CDR3 regions were amplified from genomic DNA by means of the immunoSEQ Assay, a bias-controlled multiplex PCR. Under the source paper's analysis protocol: Nucleated cell counts per sample were estimated from amplification of reference gene primers within the assay. To quantify the absolute abundance of each unique TCRbeta CDR3 rearrangement, sequence reads were collapsed and filtered. For each sample, productive Simpson clonality was calculated as the square root of Simpson's diversity index across productive rearrangements. TCRdb mirrors the immuneACCESS table, restricted to in-frame sequences. Some clones are absent from its copies; in checked studies, under half trace to an unresolved V gene, and the reason for the others is unknown. V, J and clone size were drawn from that table, and D and trimming were deduced from the DNA. This sample has about 140,000 clones in its table, and roughly 85% of those were observed once. The top ten hold roughly 3.5% of the sample.

The receptor was isolated from a man aged 55 to 70 with acute or convalescent COVID-19. The V and J segments used are TRBV5-6 and TRBJ1-2; the D gene is possibly TRBD1, with 5 bases matching. The sample taken for sequencing was peripheral blood. The nucleotide sequence is TGTGCCAGCAGCTGGAAGGGACGGGGGACTGGAATTTCTGGCTACACCTTC. It translates to CASSWKGRGTGISGYTF.